One TCR beta chain is described in this entry. The protocol was immunoSEQ multiplex PCR, while the TCRdb copy is restricted to in-frame clones and leaves out a portion. The repertoire holds under 110,000 clones, with around 96% as singletons. Germline V gene data show CDR1 as SNHLY and CDR2 as FYNNEI. The CDR3 is made up of 17 amino acids. Trimming took 4 bases from V and 0 from J; bases not matched to a gene: 6. The data belong to a study of technical replicates of blood from a handful of donors. The clonotype originates from a human donor in good health. Input material: T cells isolated from PBMCs. The chain carries TRBV2 and TRBJ2-2; 9 nucleotides match TRBD2. In DNA form, the CDR3 reads TGTGCCAGCAGTGGGACTAGCGAGAACGCGAACACCGGGGAGCTGTTTTTT. This sequence encodes CASSGTSENANTGELFF.